This T cell receptor (beta chain) is from a study of graft-versus-host responses after intestinal transplantation (dated by TCRdb to 2020 to 2022). A note on the overall study: The transplants that recipients got were multivisceral, liver-intestinal, or isolated intestinal. A cohort of under 30 intestinal transplant recipients, including one retransplant, was enrolled, and a few patients lacking pretransplant specimens were excluded. All recipients received anti-thymocyte globulin induction followed by maintenance tacrolimus and steroids for around 3 years. A peak of at least 4% donor T cells among recipient peripheral blood mononuclear cells was the definition used for donor T cell macrochimerism. Samples from a few later patients were sequenced in-house on an Illumina MiSeq with MiXCR processing rather than by the commercial service. Bulk TCR-beta CDR3 sequencing was used to track graft-versus-host and host-versus-graft alloreactive T cell clones in the graft, circulation and bone marrow after intestinal transplantation. To identify alloreactive clones, pre-transplant mixed lymphocyte reaction products were sequenced and compared with unstimulated pre-transplant donor and recipient T cells. General findings and caveats noted by the study authors: GvH clones turned up in recipient bone marrow, with some appearing earlier in ileal mucosa or blood, a pattern consistent with an intestinal mucosal origin. The relatively low number and heterogeneity of intestinal transplant patients limited the conclusions. Early after transplant, declines in HvG clones were associated with peak levels of circulating GvH clones. In patients with donor T cell macrochimerism, the allografts had high GvH to HvG T cell clonal ratios.

The V and J ends are trimmed by 5 bases and 7 bases, leaving 9 bases between them. Via the germline V gene, CDR1 is SGHAT and CDR2 FQNNGV. The CDR3 has 13 amino acids, counting the end cysteine and phenylalanine. CDR3 DNA is the only sequence kept; it has 39 bases, read in frame from the first base. The library was produced with the immunoSEQ multiplex PCR assay. For most patients, genomic DNA was isolated with the Qiagen DNeasy Blood and Tissue Kit and shipped frozen to Adaptive Biotechnologies for TCR sequencing. For most patients, high-throughput TCR-beta CDR3 sequencing of genomic DNA was performed by Adaptive Biotechnologies. Per the source publication's procedure: TCR sequencing data were retrieved from Adaptive's ImmunoSEQ software for 15 to 20 patients, whereas a few other patients were processed with MiXCR and VDJtools. CD4 versus CD8 sorting errors were corrected by removing sequences found in both subsets at a frequency ratio below 5:1. CDR3 nucleotide sequences shared by donor and recipient were removed because the origin of these sequences could not be assigned. To be classed as alloreactive, a clone needed at least 2-fold expansion over unstimulated cells and a minimum CFSE-low frequency of 0.002% (template counts) or 0.001% (read counts). A clone was considered mappable if detected in the sequenced pre-transplant spleen, lymph node, or MLR CFSE-low populations of the donor or recipient. Cumulative frequency of alloreactive clones was calculated as a percentage of all sequences weighted by copy number. TCRdb stores this immuneACCESS table with in-frame sequences only. Part of the clones is absent; in the studies checked, under half of the shortfall reflects unresolved V genes, and no reason is known for the rest. The V and J calls and clone size were taken over from that table, and D and trimming were inferred from the DNA. This sample holds 85,000 to 100,000 clones; approximately 94% were observed only once. The ten largest clones represent about 2% of the sample.

This clone showed up just once. No cognate antigen has been identified for it. Within one base of it there is no much larger clone, and no base qualities were kept. What the time point label conveys for this sample: cells obtained before transplantation from donor or recipient. CD3+CD4+ and CD3+CD8+ populations were FACS-sorted from unstimulated pre-transplant donor and recipient cells taken from spleen or lymph nodes. The source is a human donor who received an intestinal transplant. The sequence links TRBV11-2 to TRBJ1-6; the D gene is possibly TRBD1, with 6 bases matching. Sequencing was performed on unstimulated CD8+ T cells sorted from spleen or lymph node cells, taken before intestinal transplant. The bases read TGTGCCAGCAGCGAAACAGGGAATTCACCCCTCCACTTT. Its protein product is CASSETGNSPLHF.